This entry is about one T cell receptor beta chain. The target antigen is unknown. This entry comes from a study of CD4 T cells in relation to SARS-CoV-2 and coronaviruses. Whole-study context: ViraFEST: approximately 10-day antigen culture of PBMCs, then TCR beta CDR3 sequencing. Negative control cultures got HIV-1 Nef peptides or no peptide. Findings and caveats of the study: Crossreactivity was assessed only for spike protein, not other viral proteins.

Germline CDR1 reads LNHDA; CDR2 reads SQIVND (reference sequence). The CDR3 runs to 15 residues. V shed 4 bases and J shed 1 base, with 10 bases lying between them. Only in-frame clones appear in the TCRdb table, and some are missing; sequencing was by immunoSEQ multiplex PCR. The sample gives 27,000 or so clones, approximately 80% of which show up once; about 16% is in the top ten. The unexposed donors gave CD4+ T cells in 2011-2018, prior to COVID-19. The cells were cultured for about 10 days before CD4+ T cells were isolated. Cells permitting, SARS-CoV-2 S/N and four cold-coronavirus spikes were tested on unexposed-donor CD4+ T cells.

This chain joins TRBV19 and TRBJ2-2; tentatively, D is TRBD2 (6 bases). This TCR was recovered from a human donor in good health. The source material was CD4+ T cells from PBMCs, cultured in vitro. The CDR3 DNA is TGTGCCAGTAGTAAACCGGGACTGAACACCGGGGAGCTGTTTTTT. Its protein is CASSKPGLNTGELFF.